This passage covers 30 T cell receptor beta chains from one sample sequenced in a study of beta chain features in type 1 diabetes. Overall study findings and caveats: Shortening of TCRB CDR3s, moderate but significant, appeared in all four CD4+ subsets of Type 1 diabetes patients.

These receptors have no known antigen. Expressed TCRB transcripts got sequenced, as all isolated RNA was reverse transcribed. Assay used: immunoSEQ multiplex PCR; TCRdb lists only in-frame clones, some missing. This sample has over 200,000 clones, with 11% found just once. Sample: naive CD4+ T cells from blood. Receptors originate from a man under 40 with type 1 diabetes.

This clone has just a few counts. DNA for the CDR3: TGTGCCAGTAGTATGACGGGGTACGAGCAGTACTTC. Its translation: CASSMTGYEQYF. The V gene is TRBV19, the J gene TRBJ2-7, with TRBD2 as a possible D gene (5 bases). Germline CDR1 LNHDA, CDR2 SQIVND (reference sequence). This CDR3 spans 12 amino acids. V lost 3 bases and J 4 bases, leaving 7 bases between the germline ends.

The chain links TRBV11-1 to TRBJ2-7; D not certain. V lost 5 bases to trimming and J lost 1 base, with 12 bases between them. Per the germline V gene, CDR1 is SGHAT and CDR2 is FQDESV (reference sequence). The CDR3 is 14 residues long. The CDR3 DNA is TGTGCCAGCAGCCCCCGGAGAGGTTCCTACGAGCAGTACTTC. It encodes CASSPRRGSYEQYF. Variable domain in full (rest from reference TRBV11-1 and TRBJ2-7): EAEVAQSPRYKITEKSQAVAFWCDPISGHATLYWYRQILGQGPELLVQFQDESVVDDSQLPKDRFSAERLKGVDSTLKIQPAELGDSAMYLCASSPRRGSYEQYFGPGTRLTVT.

J is TRBJ2-1 and V is TRBV5-1; unclear D gene. The CDR3 totals 13 residues. With 0 bases removed from V and 9 bases from J, the gap between germline ends came to 10 bases. Looked up from germline, CDR1 is SGHRS and CDR2 is YFSETQ. CDR3 DNA: TGCGCCAGCAGCTTGGTCGGCAGGTCTGAGCAGTTCTTC. Translating it yields CASSLVGRSEQFF.

This chain joins TRBV2 and TRBJ2-5; D is perhaps TRBD2 (6 bases). CDR3 size: 12 residues. Germline CDR1 reads SNHLY; CDR2 reads FYNNEI. The V end lost 8 bases, the J end lost 3 bases, and 10 bases lay between the germline ends. The DNA for the CDR3 is TGTGCCAGCGGGGCGGGGAAAGAGACCCAGTACTTC. It encodes CASGAGKETQYF.

This chain links TRBV29-1 with TRBJ2-5; 10 positions match TRBD1. The CDR3 loop spans 14 amino acids. Germline V gene lookup returns CDR1 SQVTM and CDR2 ANQGSEA. Trimming removed 7 bases from V and 0 bases from J; junction bases left unmatched: 5. CDR3 DNA: TGCAGCGCTACGGGACAGGGGTACCAAGAGACCCAGTACTTC. Its translation is CSATGQGYQETQYF.

This clone has more than one count but fewer than ten. The CDR3 sequence: CACTGTGGNEQYF. In nucleotides, the CDR3 is TGTGCCTGTACCGGGACAGGGGGCAACGAGCAGTACTTC. This rearrangement joins TRBV30 to TRBJ2-7, with 12 bases lining up with TRBD1. Losses at the gene ends were 6 bases for V and 5 bases for J; bases not matched to a gene: 5. Germline CDR1 reads GTSNPN; CDR2 reads SVGIG (reference sequence). This CDR3 region has 13 residues.

This clone was detected a few times. The chain joins TRBV19 to TRBJ2-1; 10 bases map to TRBD1. Per germline, CDR1 LNHDA and CDR2 SQIVND (reference sequence). With 5 bases clipped from V and 10 bases from J, the junction kept 17 bases outside the gene matches. The CDR3 extends over 17 amino acids. Here the CDR3 reads CASSLPRTGQGIIEQFF. DNA of the CDR3: TGTGCCAGTAGTCTACCGCGAACGGGACAGGGGATAATAGAGCAGTTCTTC.

The table lists this clone with a few counts. This chain uses TRBV25-1 with TRBJ2-2; 7 positions agree with TRBD2. The CDR3 has 15 amino acids. Germline V gives CDR1 MGHDK, CDR2 SYGVNS. J gave up 5 bases and V 2 bases, and 5 bases lay outside the gene matches. The CDR3 spells CASSEGGGRTGELFF. CDR3 in DNA: TGTGCCAGCAGTGAAGGCGGGGGTAGGACCGGGGAGCTGTTTTTT.

This chain joins TRBV5-1 and TRBJ2-2; TRBD2 might be the D (5 bases). CDR1 and CDR2 (germline): SGHRS, YFSETQ. The CDR3 is made up of 14 amino acids. The ends were cut back, 3 bases at V and 1 base at J, with 7 bases in the middle. CDR3 residues: CASSSAVNTGELFF. In DNA, the CDR3 is TGCGCCAGCAGCTCAGCGGTGAACACCGGGGAGCTGTTTTTT.

The chain has TRBV5-1 and TRBJ2-3, with D unresolved. Trimming pared 8 bases from V and 0 bases from J, leaving 10 bases between. The CDR3 length is 13 residues. The germline gives CDR1 SGHRS, CDR2 YFSETQ. This CDR3 reads CASRTASTDTQYF. The CDR3, as DNA: TGCGCCAGTCGCACAGCTAGCACAGATACGCAGTATTTT.

The CDR3 loop is CASSQLTGGLHF. The DNA of the CDR3 is TGTGCCAGCAGTCAACTAACCGGGGGTTTACACTTT. This chain joins TRBV6-5 and TRBJ1-6, with TRBD1 as a possible D gene (5 bases). The CDR3 loop spans 12 amino acids. Germline CDR1 MNHEY, CDR2 SVGAGI. V was cut by 5 bases and J by 19 bases, with 18 bases left in between.

This clone turned up a few times. This sequence joins TRBV18 and TRBJ2-3; 10 positions agree with TRBD2. Germline CDR1 is KGHSH and CDR2 is LQKENI. Unmatched junction bases numbered 10, after V lost 3 bases and J lost 10 bases. The CDR3 is made up of 15 amino acids. The CDR3 is CASSPSGGARSSQYF. The CDR3 DNA is TGTGCCAGCTCACCCAGCGGGGGGGCCCGGTCGTCGCAGTATTTT. Complete variable domain (other parts from reference TRBV18 and TRBJ2-3): NAGVMQNPRHLVRRRGQEARLRCSPMKGHSHVYWYRQLPEEGLKFMVYLQKENIIDESGMPKERFSAEFPKEGPSILRIQQVVRGDSAAYFCASSPSGGARSSQYFGPGTRLTVL.

The genes are TRBV7-9 and TRBJ2-7; 10 bases map to TRBD1. The CDR3 consists of 15 residues. The J segment lost 3 bases and the V segment lost 5 bases, leaving 7 bases of the junction unmatched. The germline V gene has CDR1 SEHNR and CDR2 FQNEAQ (reference sequence). CDR3 in DNA: TGTGCCAGCAGCCGTTTAAGGACAGGGGGCTACGAGCAGTACTTC. As protein: CASSRLRTGGYEQYF.

The chain links TRBV7-3 to TRBJ2-3; D is unclear. Germline lookup yields CDR1 SGHTA and CDR2 FQGTGA. The CDR3 has 13 residues. The V gene lost 3 bases and the J gene lost 7 bases, with 11 bases spanning the gap. The CDR3: CASSFDSLNTQYF. The CDR3 coding sequence is TGTGCCAGCAGCTTCGACTCTCTCAATACGCAGTATTTT.

This clone was seen more than once but under ten times. This chain links TRBV29-1 with TRBJ2-5; 7 bases align to TRBD1. Trimming cost V 3 bases and J 4 bases; bases outside gene matches: 8. The CDR3 is 14 amino acids. The germline CDR1 and CDR2 sequences are SQVTM and ANQGSEA. CDR3 protein: CSVEGQTEGETQYF. In nucleotides, the CDR3 is TGCAGCGTTGAGGGACAGACCGAGGGAGAGACCCAGTACTTC.

This chain joins TRBV7-9 and TRBJ1-2; D uncertain. V gave up 1 base and J gave up 4 bases, with 10 bases separating them. Germline lookup yields CDR1 SEHNR and CDR2 FQNEAQ (reference sequence). The CDR3 totals 14 residues. The CDR3 sequence is CASSLGVSSYGYTF. The CDR3 DNA is TGTGCCAGCAGCTTAGGGGTGTCTAGCTATGGCTACACCTTC.

The chain carries TRBV19 and TRBJ2-2; D gene ambiguous. This CDR3 has 14 residues. Trimming took 1 base from V and 4 from J, leaving 7 bases between them. The germline V gene has CDR1 LNHDA and CDR2 SQIVND (reference sequence). CDR3 in DNA: TGTGCCAGTAGTATAGTGGAGAGCACCGGGGAGCTGTTTTTT. Its translation: CASSIVESTGELFF.

This clone was seen a few times. The chain employs TRBV5-1 and TRBJ2-7; D possibly corresponds to TRBD2 (5 bases). Trimming shortened V by 4 bases and J by 2 bases, and 10 bases separated the two germline ends. The CDR3 is 13 amino acids. Germline-derived CDR1 and CDR2 are SGHRS and YFSETQ. The CDR3, as DNA: TGCGCCAGCAGCAGACGGGAAGCCTACGAGCAGTACTTC. The encoded protein is CASSRREAYEQYF.

This clone was observed a handful of times. The J gene is TRBJ2-2, the V gene TRBV27, with D possibly being TRBD2 (6 bases). The V end lost 6 bases, the J end lost 5 bases, and 16 bases lay between the germline ends. The CDR3 is 15 amino acids. The germline CDR1 and CDR2 sequences are MNHEY and SMNVEV (reference sequence). CDR3 in amino acids: CASSSPVGLTGELFF. The CDR3 region has the DNA TGTGCCAGCAGCTCCCCTGTGGGACTTACCGGGGAGCTGTTTTTT.

The rearrangement links TRBV18 to TRBJ1-6; 10 nucleotides align to TRBD1. Trimming removed 4 bases from V and 8 bases from J; junction bases left unmatched: 8. The CDR3 has 16 amino acids. In germline, CDR1 is KGHSH, CDR2 LQKENI. DNA for the CDR3: TGTGCCAGCTCACTGACCACAGGGACAGGGGATTCACCCCTCCACTTT. It encodes CASSLTTGTGDSPLHF. Drawing the rest from reference TRBV18 and TRBJ1-6, the complete variable domain is NAGVMQNPRHLVRRRGQEARLRCSPMKGHSHVYWYRQLPEEGLKFMVYLQKENIIDESGMPKERFSAEFPKEGPSILRIQQVVRGDSAAYFCASSLTTGTGDSPLHFGNGTRLTVT.

This clone was counted between two and nine times. The genes are TRBV19 and TRBJ2-1, with D perhaps TRBD2 (6 bases). Trimming shortened V by 5 bases and J by 6 bases, and 17 bases separated the two germline ends. CDR1 and CDR2 (germline): LNHDA, SQIVND (reference sequence). The CDR3 runs 15 residues. CDR3 loop: CASSRLVGGINEQFF. The DNA for the CDR3 is TGTGCCAGTAGTCGTCTGGTGGGAGGAATCAATGAGCAGTTCTTC.

This clone was detected only a few times. J is TRBJ1-1 and V is TRBV19, with D tentatively TRBD1 (5 bases). Per germline, CDR1 LNHDA and CDR2 SQIVND (reference sequence). V lost 5 bases and J lost 1, with 11 bases in between. The CDR3 loop spans 14 amino acids. The CDR3 is CASSQGGGNTEAFF. The CDR3 DNA reads as TGTGCCAGTAGTCAGGGCGGCGGGAACACTGAAGCTTTCTTT.

The sample holds a few counts of this clone. The V gene is TRBV9, the J gene TRBJ2-1, with no clear D. The CDR3 length is 13 residues. V lost 0 bases to trimming and J lost 6 bases, with 7 bases between them. Germline values: CDR1 SGDLS, CDR2 YYNGEE. The CDR3 sequence is CASSVATANEQFF. The DNA for the CDR3 is TGTGCCAGCAGCGTAGCTACAGCCAATGAGCAGTTCTTC. Drawing the rest from reference TRBV9 and TRBJ2-1, the complete variable domain is DSGVTQTPKHLITATGQRVTLRCSPRSGDLSVYWYQQSLDQGLQFLIQYYNGEERAKGNILERFSAQQFPDLHSELNLSSLELGDSALYFCASSVATANEQFFGPGTRLTVL.

This clone has a handful of counts. The J gene is TRBJ2-1, the V gene TRBV7-9; possible D gene TRBD1, 6 bases. Germline lookup yields CDR1 SEHNR and CDR2 FQNEAQ (reference sequence). The CDR3 is made up of 15 amino acids. V was trimmed by 0 bases and J by 6 bases, leaving 12 bases between them. The CDR3 bases are TGTGCCAGCAGCTTAGCGCCCAGGGGAGTCAATGAGCAGTTCTTC. Residues: CASSLAPRGVNEQFF. Full variable domain (outside the CDR3, taken from reference TRBV7-9 and TRBJ2-1): DTGVSQNPRHKITKRGQNVTFRCDPISEHNRLYWYRQTLGQGPEFLTYFQNEAQLEKSRLLSDRFSAERPKGSFSTLEIQRTEQGDSAMYLCASSLAPRGVNEQFFGPGTRLTVL.

This rearrangement joins TRBV6-6 to TRBJ1-5, with a weak D call TRBD1 (5 bases). The germline CDR1 and CDR2 sequences are MNHNY and SVGAGI (reference sequence). Trimming stripped 5 bases from V and 6 bases from J, with 14 bases between. The CDR3 runs 14 residues. Here the CDR3 DNA reads TGTGCCAGCAGTCCTGGGACTTTGGGTCAGCCCCAGCATTTT. Encoded protein: CASSPGTLGQPQHF.

The chain employs TRBV10-3 and TRBJ2-3; TRBD2 matches 10 bases. CDR1 and CDR2 from the germline V gene are ENHRY and SYGVKD. This CDR3 is 16 amino acids long. Trimming cost V 3 bases and J 1 base; bases outside gene matches: 4. CDR3 in amino acids: CAISEFGTSGTDTQYF. As DNA, the CDR3 is TGTGCCATCAGTGAATTCGGGACTAGCGGCACAGATACGCAGTATTTT.

The rearrangement uses TRBV19 and TRBJ2-1, with D maybe TRBD2 (9 bases). CDR3 length: 17 amino acids. In germline, CDR1 is LNHDA, CDR2 SQIVND (reference sequence). Trimming shortened V by 2 bases and J by 7 bases, and 21 bases separated the two germline ends. CDR3 nucleotides: TGTGCCAGTAGTATACCCAGGGGGCTAGCGGGATCGAATGAGCAGTTCTTC. Its protein is CASSIPRGLAGSNEQFF.

The chain is built from TRBV29-1 and TRBJ1-2, with D tentatively TRBD1 (6 bases). Germline CDR1 SQVTM, CDR2 ANQGSEA. The CDR3 is 14 amino acids. V was trimmed by 5 bases and J by 3 bases, leaving 16 bases between them. CDR3 protein: CSVQRGHHDYGYTF. The CDR3 DNA reads TGCAGCGTTCAACGGGGACACCATGACTATGGCTACACCTTC.

This clone has only a few counts. V and J are TRBV7-9 and TRBJ2-3; D perhaps matches TRBD1 (6 bases). The V gene lost 1 base and the J gene lost 4 bases, with 12 bases spanning the gap. Germline lookup yields CDR1 SEHNR and CDR2 FQNEAQ (reference sequence). The CDR3 is 15 amino acids. The CDR3 DNA is TGTGCCAGCAGCTTAGGGCGACAGGCGTCAGATACGCAGTATTTT. Residues: CASSLGRQASDTQYF.

This clone was seen a few times. The chain uses TRBV29-1 and TRBJ1-1, with 8 bases lining up with TRBD1. Trimming removed 6 bases from V and 6 bases from J; junction bases left unmatched: 12. The CDR3 is 14 residues long. Germline V CDR1 and CDR2: SQVTM, ANQGSEA. CDR3 nucleotides: TGCAGCGTCGCTTCAAGACAGGGGAGGGCTGAAGCTTTCTTT. This translates into CSVASRQGRAEAFF.